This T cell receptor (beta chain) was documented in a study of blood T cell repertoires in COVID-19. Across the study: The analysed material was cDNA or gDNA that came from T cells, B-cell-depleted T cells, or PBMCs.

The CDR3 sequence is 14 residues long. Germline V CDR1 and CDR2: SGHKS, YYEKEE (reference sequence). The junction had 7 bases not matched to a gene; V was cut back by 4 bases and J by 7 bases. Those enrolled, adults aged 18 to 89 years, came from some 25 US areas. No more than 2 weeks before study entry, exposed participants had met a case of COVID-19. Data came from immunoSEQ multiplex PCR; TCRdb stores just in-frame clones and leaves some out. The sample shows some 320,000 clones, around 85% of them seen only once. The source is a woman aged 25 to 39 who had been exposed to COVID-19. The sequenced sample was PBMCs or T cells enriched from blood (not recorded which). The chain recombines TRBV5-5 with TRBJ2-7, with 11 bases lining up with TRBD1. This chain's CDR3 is CASSPGQGAREQYF. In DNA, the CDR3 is TGTGCCAGCAGCCCCGGACAGGGGGCGCGAGAGCAGTACTTC.